This T cell receptor beta chain was obtained from a study of shared clonotypes between healthy human individuals. As regards this clone: This sample includes further DNA sequences coding for the same CDR3.

Data came from immunoSEQ multiplex PCR; TCRdb stores just in-frame clones and leaves some out. Of approximately 530,000 clones listed, approximately 95% were seen once; the top ten hold about 0.054%. The CDR3 spans 17 residues. J gave up 0 bases and V 2 bases, and 4 bases lay outside the gene matches. Germline CDR1 and CDR2: KGHSH and LQKENI. Sequenced: naive CD4+ T cells sorted from blood. Described subset: CD45RA+ positively selected. The rearrangement uses TRBV18 and TRBJ2-6, with 7 bases lining up with TRBD1. The source of this sequence is a woman between 25 and 40 years old in good health. This CDR3 reads CASSPRTGGSGANVLTF. Written as DNA, the CDR3 is TGTGCCAGCTCACCAAGGACAGGAGGCTCTGGGGCCAACGTCCTGACTTTC.